The 27 T cell receptor beta chains below were found in one sample sequenced in a study of CD8+ T cells in alopecia areata. It was cDNA, reverse transcribed from extracted RNA, that served as the sequencing template. Only in-frame clones appear in the TCRdb table, and some are missing; sequencing was by immunoSEQ multiplex PCR. The top ten clones hold roughly 1.2% of a sample with 200,000 to 250,000 clones, more than 60% of them seen once. Treatment indicated: oral pan-JAK inhibitor, 5-10 mg twice daily. Sequencing used CD4+ T cells sorted from blood, obtained at roughly week 45, from a patient treated with tofacitinib. These receptors all come from a human donor with alopecia areata.

The V and J genes are TRBV28 and TRBJ1-1, with D uncertain. Germline V gene sequence: CDR1 MDHEN, CDR2 SYDVKM. This CDR3 is 13 amino acids long. V shed 2 bases and J shed 7 bases, with 11 bases lying between them. The CDR3 spells CASSLGNLGEAFF. The CDR3 DNA reads TGTGCCAGCAGTTTAGGGAACTTAGGTGAAGCTTTCTTT.

The chain has TRBV20-1 and TRBJ1-1; perhaps TRBD1 as D (5 bases). The germline V gene encodes CDR1 DFQATT and CDR2 SNEGSKA (reference sequence). The CDR3 consists of 10 residues. V shed 6 bases and J shed 7 bases, with 9 bases lying between them. CDR3 protein: CSARGGEAFF. CDR3 DNA sequence: TGCAGTGCGCGGGGGGGTGAAGCTTTCTTT.

CDR3 sequence (DNA): TGTGCCAGCAGTCGCACAGATACGCAGTATTTT. Protein sequence: CASSRTDTQYF. The chain carries TRBV6-6 and TRBJ2-3; D remains ambiguous. This CDR3 contains 11 residues. Germline values: CDR1 MNHNY, CDR2 SVGAGI (reference sequence). Trimming cost V 5 bases and J 1 base, with 1 base left between them.

This clone was counted between two and nine times. The genes are TRBV29-1 and TRBJ2-6, with TRBD1 matching over 7 bases. Germline V gene data show CDR1 as SQVTM and CDR2 as ANQGSEA. V gave up 2 bases and J gave up 4 bases; unmatched junction bases: 2. The CDR3 sequence is 14 residues long. CDR3 sequence reads: CSVETGAGANVLTF. The CDR3 bases are TGCAGCGTTGAAACAGGGGCCGGGGCCAACGTCCTGACTTTC.

This rearrangement joins TRBV7-3 to TRBJ2-2; D ambiguous. The V end lost 3 bases, the J end lost 4 bases, and 6 bases lay between the germline ends. CDR1 and CDR2 (germline): SGHTA, FQGTGA. There are 13 residues in the CDR3. The CDR3 spells CASSFSSTGELFF. For the CDR3, the DNA is TGTGCCAGCAGCTTCTCCTCCACCGGGGAGCTGTTTTTT.

The chain carries TRBV29-1 and TRBJ2-5, with 12 nucleotides matching TRBD2. CDR1 SQVTM and CDR2 ANQGSEA come from the germline V gene. V trimming: 6 bases; J trimming: 5 bases; junction bases outside the gene matches: 10. The CDR3 sequence is 15 residues long. The CDR3: CSVTASGGAWETQYF. The CDR3 nucleotides read TGCAGCGTCACTGCTAGCGGGGGGGCCTGGGAGACCCAGTACTTC.

The chain recombines TRBV29-1 with TRBJ1-1; maybe TRBD1 (6 bases). V lost 3 bases, J lost 1 base, and 15 bases lay in between. The CDR3 is 15 amino acids. Germline CDR1 is SQVTM and CDR2 is ANQGSEA. In nucleotides, the CDR3 is TGCAGCGTTGACGGGACGTGGGGACAGAACACTGAAGCTTTCTTT. Translation: CSVDGTWGQNTEAFF. The full variable domain, completed using reference TRBV29-1 and TRBJ1-1, is SAVISQKPSRDICQRGTSLTIQCQVDSQVTMMFWYRQQPGQSLTLIATANQGSEATYESGFVIDKFPISRPNLTFSTLTVSNMSPEDSSIYLCSVDGTWGQNTEAFFGQGTRLTVV.

The gene calls are TRBV19 and TRBJ2-3; no definite D call. CDR3 size: 16 residues. V was cut by 1 base and J by 0 bases, with 11 bases left in between. Per the germline V gene, CDR1 is LNHDA and CDR2 is SQIVND (reference sequence). CDR3 amino acids: CASSIVSAASTDTQYF. The CDR3 DNA reads TGTGCCAGTAGTATAGTATCGGCAGCTAGCACAGATACGCAGTATTTT. The variable domain in full, completed from reference TRBV19 and TRBJ2-3, reads DGGITQSPKYLFRKEGQNVTLSCEQNLNHDAMYWYRQDPGQGLRLIYYSQIVNDFQKGDIAEGYSVSREKKESFPLTVTSAQKNPTAFYLCASSIVSAASTDTQYFGPGTRLTVL.

The chain joins TRBV7-9 to TRBJ2-1, with 8 bases lining up with TRBD2. CDR1 is SEHNR and CDR2 is FQNEAQ in the germline V gene (reference sequence). The CDR3 loop spans 16 amino acids. J was trimmed by 6 bases and V by 0 bases; bases with no gene match: 7. The CDR3 sequence is CASSLAAGGPSNEQFF. The CDR3 DNA is TGTGCCAGCAGCTTAGCCGCGGGGGGACCCTCCAATGAGCAGTTCTTC.

This chain uses TRBV6-1 with TRBJ1-2, with D uncertain. Germline CDR1 is MNHNS and CDR2 is SASEGT. Between the trimmed V and J ends, which lost 10 bases and 8 bases, there was a span of 14 bases. The CDR3 has 11 residues. CDR3 DNA: TGTGCCACTCTCTGGGTCCGGGGCTACACCTTC. Amino acid sequence: CATLWVRGYTF.

This clone was counted a few times. The V call is TRBV29-1, the J call TRBJ2-7; D possibly matches TRBD1 or TRBD2 (5 bases each). CDR3 length: 14 amino acids. Germline V lookup: CDR1 SQVTM, CDR2 ANQGSEA. V was clipped by 1 base and J by 4 bases, with 14 bases between them. The DNA of the CDR3 is TGCAGCGTTGAAGCACCGGGACGAAGATACGAGCAGTACTTC. Its translation: CSVEAPGRRYEQYF.

The gene calls are TRBV10-3 and TRBJ2-1; perhaps TRBD1 as D (6 bases). The CDR3 runs 13 residues. Deletions cut 5 bases from V and 10 bases from J, with 15 bases between. Germline CDR1 is ENHRY and CDR2 is SYGVKD. The CDR3 loop reads CAISTYAGEEQFF. In DNA, the CDR3 is TGTGCCATCAGTACATATGCAGGGGAAGAGCAGTTCTTC.

A word on this clone: Other DNA sequences in the sample encode the same CDR3. J is TRBJ2-6 and V is TRBV15, with D perhaps being TRBD1 or TRBD2 (5 bases each). Germline CDR1 is LNHNV and CDR2 is YYDKDF (reference sequence). The germline V and J ends were trimmed by 9 bases and 0 bases, with 15 bases remaining between them. The CDR3 is 16 amino acids. In nucleotides, the CDR3 is TGTGCCACGGCCCCGGGACGTAGCTCTGGGGCCAACGTCCTGACTTTC. This sequence encodes CATAPGRSSGANVLTF.

The chain is built from TRBV19 and TRBJ2-1, with D possibly matching TRBD2 (6 bases). CDR1 and CDR2 (germline): LNHDA, SQIVND (reference sequence). With 6 bases removed from V and 8 bases from J, the gap between germline ends came to 14 bases. The CDR3 length is 13 residues. This CDR3 reads CASSPLPGDEQFF. The CDR3 DNA sequence: TGTGCCAGTAGCCCTCTCCCGGGGGATGAGCAGTTCTTC.

This clone was seen once. The V gene is TRBV15, the J gene TRBJ1-1; D unresolved. V was shortened by 0 bases and J by 4 bases, with 12 bases between the two germline ends. The CDR3 totals 15 residues. Germline assignment: CDR1 LNHNV and CDR2 YYDKDF (reference sequence). The CDR3 DNA is TGTGCCACCAGCAGAGATAGTTTGTGGGGCACTGAAGCTTTCTTT. Protein product: CATSRDSLWGTEAFF.

This clone was seen a few times. The rearrangement links TRBV5-1 to TRBJ1-1; D is ambiguous. Germline assignment: CDR1 SGHRS and CDR2 YFSETQ. V dropped 2 bases and J dropped 4 bases, with 12 bases sitting between them. This CDR3 has 14 amino acids. The CDR3 reads CASSFDAPSTEAFF. In DNA form, the CDR3 reads TGCGCCAGCAGCTTCGACGCACCCTCCACTGAAGCTTTCTTT.

Of note for this clone: Other DNA sequences within the sample encode an identical CDR3. The chain uses TRBV29-1 and TRBJ1-6; 8 nucleotides agree with TRBD1. The CDR3 has 13 amino acids. Germline lookup yields CDR1 SQVTM and CDR2 ANQGSEA. With 6 bases clipped from V and 8 bases from J, the junction kept 6 bases outside the gene matches. For the CDR3, the DNA is TGCAGCGTGCGACAGGGGAGGGATTCACCCCTCCACTTT. It encodes CSVRQGRDSPLHF.

This rearrangement joins TRBV27 to TRBJ2-6, with a weak D call TRBD2 (5 bases). The germline V and J ends were trimmed by 6 bases and 2 bases, with 17 bases remaining between them. CDR1 is MNHEY, CDR2 SMNVEV, per germline (reference sequence). The CDR3 sequence is 17 residues long. The CDR3 loop is CASRTVGRRAGANVLTF. The CDR3 DNA follows: TGTGCCAGCAGGACGGTGGGGAGAAGAGCTGGGGCCAACGTCCTGACTTTC.

The J gene is TRBJ1-6, the V gene TRBV7-2; possible D gene TRBD1, 6 bases. The CDR3 sequence is 15 residues long. CDR1 is SGHTA and CDR2 is FQGNSA in the germline V gene. Trimming shortened V by 8 bases and J by 5 bases, and 16 bases separated the two germline ends. CDR3 DNA sequence: TGTGCCAGCCGCCGAGTCGGGACAAATAATTCACCCCTCCACTTT. It is translated as CASRRVGTNNSPLHF. The full variable domain, completed using reference TRBV7-2 and TRBJ1-6, is GAGVSQSPSNKVTEKGKDVELRCDPISGHTALYWYRQSLGQGLEFLIYFQGNSAPDKSGLPSDRFSAERTGGSVSTLTIQRTQQEDSAVYLCASRRVGTNNSPLHFGNGTRLTVT.

V usage is TRBV29-1 and J usage is TRBJ2-5; 7 bases agree with TRBD1. The DNA end is more similar to TRBJ2-7, so the J call may be wrong. Looked up from germline, CDR1 is SQVTM and CDR2 is ANQGSEA. The CDR3 length is 12 residues. The CDR3 bases are TGCAGCGTCATGACAGGGACCTACGAGCAGTACTTC. It specifies CSVMTGTYEQYF.

V usage is TRBV5-1 and J usage is TRBJ2-3; 14 bases agree with TRBD2. From germline, CDR1 is SGHRS and CDR2 YFSETQ. This CDR3 contains 16 residues. Unmatched junction bases numbered 2, after V lost 4 bases and J lost 1 base. CDR3 region: CASSGGLAGGTDTQYF. DNA for the CDR3: TGCGCCAGCAGCGGGGGACTAGCGGGAGGCACAGATACGCAGTATTTT.

On this clone itself: The junction shows a germline mismatch at one end, possibly a read error. The CDR3, as DNA: TGTGCCAGCAGACTCGAGGGGGGACCTTTATCTATGAACTTC. It encodes CASRLEGGPLSMNF. V gene TRBV13 combines with J gene TRBJ2-4; D may match TRBD1 or TRBD2 (6 bases each). CDR1 and CDR2 (germline): PRHDT, FYEKMQ (reference sequence). The CDR3 loop spans 14 amino acids.

The rearrangement links TRBV19 to TRBJ2-4; tentative D call: TRBD1 (6 bases). Trimming shortened V by 5 bases and J by 10 bases, and 12 bases separated the two germline ends. Germline-derived CDR1 and CDR2 are LNHDA and SQIVND (reference sequence). The CDR3 totals 12 residues. The CDR3 nucleotides read TGTGCCAGTAGTTACGAGGGGGATATTCAGTACTTC. It codes for CASSYEGDIQYF.

The genes are TRBV15 and TRBJ1-6; D is uncertain. CDR3 length: 14 residues. Trimming shortened V by 0 bases and J by 8 bases, and 8 bases separated the two germline ends. Germline CDR1 is LNHNV and CDR2 is YYDKDF (reference sequence). CDR3 in DNA: TGTGCCACCAGCAGAGATCGGAGCCATTCACCCCTCCACTTT. This sequence encodes CATSRDRSHSPLHF.

J is TRBJ2-1 and V is TRBV9; TRBD2 agrees at 11 bases. V shed 5 bases and J 5 bases; nucleotides not matched to a gene: 6. Germline assignment: CDR1 SGDLS and CDR2 YYNGEE. CDR3 length: 15 residues. The CDR3 reads CASSAGTSGNNEQFF. The CDR3 bases are TGTGCCAGCAGTGCCGGGACTAGCGGAAACAATGAGCAGTTCTTC. Combining the CDR3 with reference TRBV9 and TRBJ2-1 gives the whole variable domain DSGVTQTPKHLITATGQRVTLRCSPRSGDLSVYWYQQSLDQGLQFLIQYYNGEERAKGNILERFSAQQFPDLHSELNLSSLELGDSALYFCASSAGTSGNNEQFFGPGTRLTVL.

The chain has TRBV7-2 and TRBJ2-1; D gene uncertain. V shed 5 bases and J shed 4 bases, with 15 bases lying between them. The CDR3 spans 15 residues. In germline, CDR1 is SGHTA, CDR2 FQGNSA. The CDR3, as DNA: TGTGCCAGCAGCCCACCGAACTACCGTTACAATGAGCAGTTCTTC. Translation gives CASSPPNYRYNEQFF.

This rearrangement joins TRBV10-3 to TRBJ2-3; 10 bases line up with TRBD2. Germline V lookup: CDR1 ENHRY, CDR2 SYGVKD. The J segment lost 2 bases and the V segment lost 6 bases, leaving 11 bases of the junction unmatched. The CDR3 totals 17 residues. The CDR3 DNA reads as TGTGCCATCAGCGACCCTTCTAGCGGGGGTATCACAGATACGCAGTATTTT. It encodes CAISDPSSGGITDTQYF.